This T cell receptor beta chain comes out of a study of blood T cell repertoires in COVID-19. Sequencing was performed with immunoSEQ multiplex PCR; in TCRdb, only in-frame clones are kept and a portion is missing. The repertoire holds 140,000 or so clones, 70% to 85% seen once, with more than 8.5% in the top ten. Trimming took off 5 bases at V and 4 bases at J, with 14 bases between the two ends. Germline loops: CDR1 MNHEY, CDR2 SVGAGI. This CDR3 is built from 14 residues. V and J are TRBV6-5 and TRBJ1-2; D is unresolved. The clonotype originates from a man aged 50 to 59 who had recovered from COVID-19. The sequencing input was PBMCs or T cells enriched from blood (not recorded which). CDR3 in amino acids: CASSTLGRPYGYTF. DNA for the CDR3: TGTGCCAGCAGTACCTTAGGGAGACCCTATGGCTACACCTTC.